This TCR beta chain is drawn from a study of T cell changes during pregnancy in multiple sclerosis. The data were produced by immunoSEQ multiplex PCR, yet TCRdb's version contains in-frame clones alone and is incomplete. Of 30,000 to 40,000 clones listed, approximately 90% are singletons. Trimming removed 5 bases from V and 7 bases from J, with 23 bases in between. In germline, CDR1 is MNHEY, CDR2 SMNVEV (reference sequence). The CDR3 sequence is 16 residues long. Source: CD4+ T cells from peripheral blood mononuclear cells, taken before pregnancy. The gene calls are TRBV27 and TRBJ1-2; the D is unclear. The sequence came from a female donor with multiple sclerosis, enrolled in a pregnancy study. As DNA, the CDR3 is TGTGCCAGCAGTCCCCTCCCCCATGGGCGGGTAGGTGGCTACACCTTC. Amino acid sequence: CASSPLPHGRVGGYTF.